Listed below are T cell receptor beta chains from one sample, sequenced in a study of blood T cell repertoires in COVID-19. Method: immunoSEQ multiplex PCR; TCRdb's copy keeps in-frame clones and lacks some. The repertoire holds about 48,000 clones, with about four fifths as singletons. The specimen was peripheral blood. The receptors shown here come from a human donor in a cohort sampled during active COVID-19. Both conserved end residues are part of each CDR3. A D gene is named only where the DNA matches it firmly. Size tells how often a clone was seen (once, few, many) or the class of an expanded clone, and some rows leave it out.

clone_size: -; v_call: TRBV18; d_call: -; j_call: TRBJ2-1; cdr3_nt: TGTGCCAGCTCACCACTAGTCGGGAGCTCCTACAATGAGCAGTTCTTC; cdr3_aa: CASSPLVGSSYNEQFF
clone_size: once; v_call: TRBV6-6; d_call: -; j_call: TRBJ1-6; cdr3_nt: TGTGCCAGCAGCCCACCCGGAGGCGCCCTAAATTCACCCCTCCACTTT; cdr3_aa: CASSPPGGALNSPLHF
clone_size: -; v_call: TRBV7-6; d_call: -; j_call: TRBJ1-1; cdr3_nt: TGTGCCAGCAGCTTAGCCGAGGAAACCGAAGCTTTCTTT; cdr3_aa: CASSLAEETEAFF
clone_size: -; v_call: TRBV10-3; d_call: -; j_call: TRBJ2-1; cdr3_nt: TGTGCCATCAGTGTAGGAGCGGGTGAGCAGTTCTTC; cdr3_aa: CAISVGAGEQFF
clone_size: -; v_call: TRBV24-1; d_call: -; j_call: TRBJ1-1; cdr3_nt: TGTGCCACCAGTGATGAGGGGAACACTGAAGCTTTCTTT; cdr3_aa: CATSDEGNTEAFF
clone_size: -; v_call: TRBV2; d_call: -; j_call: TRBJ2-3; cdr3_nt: TGTGCCAGCGGAGAGACTCGTACCCTCACAGATACGCAGTATTTT; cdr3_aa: CASGETRTLTDTQYF
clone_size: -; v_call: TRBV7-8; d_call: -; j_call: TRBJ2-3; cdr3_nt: TGTGCCAGCAGCTCTCGGGGTCCCCCAGATACGCAGTATTTT; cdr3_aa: CASSSRGPPDTQYF
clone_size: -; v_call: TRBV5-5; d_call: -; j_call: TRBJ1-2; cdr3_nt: TGTGCCAGCAGCTTGGCAGGGAGGGATGGTGGCTACACCTTC; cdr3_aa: CASSLAGRDGGYTF
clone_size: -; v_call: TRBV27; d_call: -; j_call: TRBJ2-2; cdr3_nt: TGTGCCAGCAGTTATTCGGCAGGGGAGCGTGGCGGGGAGCTGTTTTTT; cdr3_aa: CASSYSAGERGGELFF
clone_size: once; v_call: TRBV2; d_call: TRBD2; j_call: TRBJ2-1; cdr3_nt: TGTGCCAGCAGTCCCACAGCGGGGGGGTCGGGTAGTGAGCAGTTCTTC; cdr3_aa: CASSPTAGGSGSEQFF
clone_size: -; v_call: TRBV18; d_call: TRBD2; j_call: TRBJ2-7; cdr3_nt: TGTGCCAGCTCGGTTACTAGCGGGGGGGCCGGACCCGAGCAGTACTTC; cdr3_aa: CASSVTSGGAGPEQYF
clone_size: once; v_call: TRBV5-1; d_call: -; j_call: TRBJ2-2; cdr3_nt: TGCGCCAGCAGTGAGGCCGGGGAGCTGTTTTTT; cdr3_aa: CASSEAGELFF
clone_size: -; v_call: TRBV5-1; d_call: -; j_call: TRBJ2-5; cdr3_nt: TGCGCCAGCGCTCTGCGCGCCGGCGGGCTTAACCAAGAGACCCAGTACTTC; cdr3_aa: CASALRAGGLNQETQYF
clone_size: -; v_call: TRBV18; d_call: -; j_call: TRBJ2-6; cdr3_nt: TGTGCCAGCTCACCATCGGGGGGCGCCCCTGGGGCCAACGTCCTGACTTTC; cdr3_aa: CASSPSGGAPGANVLTF
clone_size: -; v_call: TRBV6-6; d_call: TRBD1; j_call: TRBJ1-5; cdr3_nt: TGTGCCAGCAGTTACTCGACAGGGTTAGGTCAGCCCCAGCATTTT; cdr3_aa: CASSYSTGLGQPQHF
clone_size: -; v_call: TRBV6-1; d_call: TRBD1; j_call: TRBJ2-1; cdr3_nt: TGTGCCAGCAGTGAACGGGCACAGGGGTTGACAGATGAGCAGTTCTTC; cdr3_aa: CASSERAQGLTDEQFF
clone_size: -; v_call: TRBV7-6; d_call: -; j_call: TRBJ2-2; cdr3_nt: TGTGCCAGCAGCCGCCAAACAGGGCGCGACACCGGGGAGCTGTTTTTT; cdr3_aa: CASSRQTGRDTGELFF
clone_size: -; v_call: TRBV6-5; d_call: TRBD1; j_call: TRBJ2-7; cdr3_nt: TGTGCCAGCAGCGTGTTACGGGACAGGACTTACGAGCAGTACTTC; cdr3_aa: CASSVLRDRTYEQYF
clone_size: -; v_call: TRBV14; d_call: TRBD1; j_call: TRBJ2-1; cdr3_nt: TGTGCCAGCAGCCGAGCAGGGGGCGGCTACAATGAGCAGTTCTTC; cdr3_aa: CASSRAGGGYNEQFF
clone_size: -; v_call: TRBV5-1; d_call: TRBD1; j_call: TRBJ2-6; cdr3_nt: TGCGCCAGCAGCTTGGGGGCCGGGACAGCGTTCTCTGGGGCCAACGTCCTGACTTTC; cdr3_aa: CASSLGAGTAFSGANVLTF
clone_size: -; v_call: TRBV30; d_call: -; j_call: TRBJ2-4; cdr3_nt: TGTGCCTGGAGTTCGCGAGCAAACATTCAGTACTTC; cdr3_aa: CAWSSRANIQYF
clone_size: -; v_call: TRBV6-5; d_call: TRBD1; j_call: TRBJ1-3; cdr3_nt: TGTGCCAGTAAACAGGGGGCTGGAAACACCATATATTTT; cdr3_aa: CASKQGAGNTIYF
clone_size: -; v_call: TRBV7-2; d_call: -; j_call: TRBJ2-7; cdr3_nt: TGTGCCAGCAGCCCCCCGCGGGCATACTTC; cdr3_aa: CASSPPRAYF
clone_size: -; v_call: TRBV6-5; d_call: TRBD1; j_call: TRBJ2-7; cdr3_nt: TGTGCCAGCTCAAGGAGGACAGGGGACCACGAGCAGTACTTC; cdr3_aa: CASSRRTGDHEQYF
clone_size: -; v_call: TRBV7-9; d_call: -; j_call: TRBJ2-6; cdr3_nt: TGTGCCAGCAGCCCCTTCTCTGGGGCCAACGTCCTGACTTTC; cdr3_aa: CASSPFSGANVLTF
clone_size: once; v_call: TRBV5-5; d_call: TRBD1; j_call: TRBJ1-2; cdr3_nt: TGTGCCAGCAGCGTATCGACAGGGGTTGCCACAGCAGGTGGCTACACCTTC; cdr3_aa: CASSVSTGVATAGGYTF
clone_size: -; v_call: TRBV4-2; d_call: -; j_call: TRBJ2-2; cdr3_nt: TGTGCCAGCAGCCAAGATTGGGGGCGCGGGGGCACCGGGGAGCTGTTTTTT; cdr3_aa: CASSQDWGRGGTGELFF
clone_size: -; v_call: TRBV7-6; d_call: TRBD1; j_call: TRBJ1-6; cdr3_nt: TGTGCCAGCAGCTTACGGACAGGGTATTCACCCCTCCACTTT; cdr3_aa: CASSLRTGYSPLHF
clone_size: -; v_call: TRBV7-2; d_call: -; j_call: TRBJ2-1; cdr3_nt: TGTGCCAGCAGCTTAAGTAGTGAGCAGTTCTTC; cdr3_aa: CASSLSSEQFF
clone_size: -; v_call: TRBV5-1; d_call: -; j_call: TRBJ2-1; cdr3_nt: TGCGCCAGCAGCTTGCTTGGGGAGTCCTACAATGAGCAGTTCTTC; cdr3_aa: CASSLLGESYNEQFF
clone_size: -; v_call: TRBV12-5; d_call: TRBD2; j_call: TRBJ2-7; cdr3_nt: TGTGCTAGTGGTTTGGAGGGACTAAAGCAGTACTTC; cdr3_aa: CASGLEGLKQYF
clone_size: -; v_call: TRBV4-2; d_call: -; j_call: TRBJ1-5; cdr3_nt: TGTGCCAGCAGCCAGGACAGTCATCAGCCCCAGCATTTT; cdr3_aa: CASSQDSHQPQHF
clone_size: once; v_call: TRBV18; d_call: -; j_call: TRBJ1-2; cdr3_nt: TGTGCCAGCTCACCGGGGGGTGGCTACACCTTC; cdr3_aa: CASSPGGGYTF
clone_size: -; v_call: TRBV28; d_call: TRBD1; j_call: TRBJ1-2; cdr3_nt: TGTGCCAGCCATACAGGGGGCGCGTGGGGCTACACCTTC; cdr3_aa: CASHTGGAWGYTF
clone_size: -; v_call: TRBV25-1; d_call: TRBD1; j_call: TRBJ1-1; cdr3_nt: TGTGCCACCAAAGGGACAGGGTGGGTTGCTGAAGCTTTCTTT; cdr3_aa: CATKGTGWVAEAFF
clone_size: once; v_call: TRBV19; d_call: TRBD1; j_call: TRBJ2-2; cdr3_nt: TGTGCCACCAAGGGCTCGACAGGGCCTCGCTGGGGGACCGGGGAGCTGTTTTTT; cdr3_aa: CATKGSTGPRWGTGELFF
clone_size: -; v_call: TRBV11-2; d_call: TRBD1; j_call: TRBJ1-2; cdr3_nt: TGTGCCAGCAGCCATGGGACAGACTATGGCTACACCTTC; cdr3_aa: CASSHGTDYGYTF
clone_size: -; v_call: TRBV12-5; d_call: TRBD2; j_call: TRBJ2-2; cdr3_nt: TGTGCTAGTGGTAGTTACCCCGATCATAGCGGGGCGAACACCGGGGAGCTGTTTTTT; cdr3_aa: CASGSYPDHSGANTGELFF
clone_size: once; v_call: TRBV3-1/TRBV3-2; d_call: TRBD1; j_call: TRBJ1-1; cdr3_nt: TGTGCCAGCAGCCAAGCTACAGGGGTTGCCACTGAAGCTTTCTTT; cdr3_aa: CASSQATGVATEAFF
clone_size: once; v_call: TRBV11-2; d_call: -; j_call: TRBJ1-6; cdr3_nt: TGTGCCAGCAGCTTACAGGACAGCTATAATTCACCCCTCCACTTT; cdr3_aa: CASSLQDSYNSPLHF
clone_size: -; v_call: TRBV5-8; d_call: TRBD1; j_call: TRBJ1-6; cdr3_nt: TGTGCCAGCAGCCGGGGACAGGGAGATTCACCCCTCCACTTT; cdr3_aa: CASSRGQGDSPLHF
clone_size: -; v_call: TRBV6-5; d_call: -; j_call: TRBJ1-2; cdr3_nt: TGTGCCAGCAGAATCCGAGGGGGTACCTATGGCTACACCTTC; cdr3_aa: CASRIRGGTYGYTF
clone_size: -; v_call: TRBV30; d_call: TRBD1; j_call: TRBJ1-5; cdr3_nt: TGTGCCTGGAGTCAACAGGGGGAGAGCCAGCCCCAGCATTTT; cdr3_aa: CAWSQQGESQPQHF
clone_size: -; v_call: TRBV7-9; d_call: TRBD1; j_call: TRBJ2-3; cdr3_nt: TGTGCCAGCCAGGGGGCAGTCACAGATACGCAGTATTTT; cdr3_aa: CASQGAVTDTQYF
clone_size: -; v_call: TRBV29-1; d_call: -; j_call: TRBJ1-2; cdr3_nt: TGCAGCGTTGAAATTTCTTACGGGGGAAGCGGCTACACCTTC; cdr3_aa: CSVEISYGGSGYTF
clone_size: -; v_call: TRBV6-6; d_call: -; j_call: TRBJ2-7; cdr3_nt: TGTGCCAGCAGGAAGCAGGGGAGTCCCTACGAGCAGTACTTC; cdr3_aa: CASRKQGSPYEQYF
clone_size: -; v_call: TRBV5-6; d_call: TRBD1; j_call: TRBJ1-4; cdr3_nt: TGTGCCAGCAGCCGTAGGACAGGACGCGAAAAACTGTTTTTT; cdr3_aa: CASSRRTGREKLFF
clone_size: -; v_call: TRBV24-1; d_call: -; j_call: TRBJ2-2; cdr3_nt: TGTGCCACCAGTGATTTCGGGGACAAGAACACCGGGGAGCTGTTTTTT; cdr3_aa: CATSDFGDKNTGELFF
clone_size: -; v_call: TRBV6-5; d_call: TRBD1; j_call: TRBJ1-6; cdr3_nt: TGTGCCAGCAGCCAGGGGGCCCTCTATAATTCACCCCTCCACTTT; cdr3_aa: CASSQGALYNSPLHF
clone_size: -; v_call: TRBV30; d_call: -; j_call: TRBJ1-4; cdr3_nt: TGTGCCTGGAGCCGCAAGAGGGCTAATGAAAAACTGTTTTTT; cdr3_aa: CAWSRKRANEKLFF
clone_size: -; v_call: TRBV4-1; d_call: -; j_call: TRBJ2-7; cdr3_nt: TGCGCCAGCAGCCAAGACAGGGGCTTCTACGAGCAGTACTTC; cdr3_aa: CASSQDRGFYEQYF
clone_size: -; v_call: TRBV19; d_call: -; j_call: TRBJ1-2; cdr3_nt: TGTGCCAGTAGTACCCAATCCTATGGCTACACCTTC; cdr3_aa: CASSTQSYGYTF
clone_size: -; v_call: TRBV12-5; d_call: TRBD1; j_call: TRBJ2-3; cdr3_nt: TGTGCTAGTGGCCCCAACCCCCTCACAGGGGGGTATTTT; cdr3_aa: CASGPNPLTGGYF
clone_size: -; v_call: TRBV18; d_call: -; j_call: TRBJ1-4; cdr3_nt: TGTGCCAGCTCACCCTCCCCGCGGGGTATAGGTGAAAAACTGTTTTTT; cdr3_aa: CASSPSPRGIGEKLFF
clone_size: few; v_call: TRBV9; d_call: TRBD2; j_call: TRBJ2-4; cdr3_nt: TGTGCCAGCAGCGCCGCTAGCGGGGTAGCCAAAAACATTCAGTACTTC; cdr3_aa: CASSAASGVAKNIQYF
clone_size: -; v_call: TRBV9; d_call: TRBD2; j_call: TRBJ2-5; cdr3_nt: TGTGCCAGCAGCGTAGATCCTAGCGGGGGGGCGAAAGAGACCCAGTACTTC; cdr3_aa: CASSVDPSGGAKETQYF
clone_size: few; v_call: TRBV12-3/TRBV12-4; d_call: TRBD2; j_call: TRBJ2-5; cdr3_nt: TGTGCCAGCAGTTCGGCTAGCGGAGAGACCCAGTACTTC; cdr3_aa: CASSSASGETQYF